This section outlines one TCR beta chain sequence together with its context. This sample stems from a study of a mutant IDH1 vaccine in newly diagnosed glioma. The V end lost 1 base, the J end lost 4 bases, and 8 bases lay between the germline ends. CDR1 is MGHRA and CDR2 is YSYEKL in the germline V gene. This CDR3 is 14 amino acids long. The time point denotes: baseline, week 1 (first vaccination visit). Documented treatment: pre-vaccination baseline after standard-of-care therapy. Sequenced by immunoSEQ multiplex PCR; TCRdb stores in-frame clones only, minus some. The data contain approximately 92,000 clones, about 83% of them singletons.

The specimen comprised PBMCs, sampled from a glioma patient treated with radiotherapy, temozolomide or both. The TCR comes from a woman between 45 and 60 years old with glioma. V is TRBV4-1 and J is TRBJ2-1; D gene ambiguous. The CDR3 spells CASSQVGDYNEQFF. The CDR3 DNA reads TGCGCCAGCAGCCAAGTCGGAGATTACAATGAGCAGTTCTTC.